The next 3 T cell receptor beta chains were all read from a single sample in a study of cytomegalovirus exposure and HLA in healthy donors. TCRdb's copy holds only in-frame clones and misses some; the assay was immunoSEQ multiplex PCR. The data hold 150,000 to 200,000 clones, with approximately 87% observed a single time. Sequenced material: PBMCs. The receptor source for this set is a woman aged 25 to 39 in good health and CMV-seronegative.

The genes are TRBV5-6 and TRBJ2-3, with 11 bases matching TRBD2. CDR3 length: 14 residues. CDR1 is SGHDT and CDR2 is YYEEEE in the germline V gene. The J segment lost 5 bases and the V segment lost 5 bases, leaving 4 bases of the junction unmatched. CDR3 sequence: CASRTSGGLDTQYF. CDR3 in DNA: TGTGCCAGCAGAACTAGCGGGGGACTAGATACGCAGTATTTT.

The V call is TRBV15, the J call TRBJ2-3; perhaps TRBD2 as D (6 bases). Trimming shortened V by 3 bases and J by 6 bases, and 10 bases separated the two germline ends. Germline-derived CDR1 and CDR2 are LNHNV and YYDKDF (reference sequence). CDR3 length: 13 amino acids. Here the CDR3 reads CATSSTSFDTQYF. The CDR3 coding sequence is TGTGCCACCAGCAGTACTAGCTTTGATACGCAGTATTTT.

The genes are TRBV21-1 and TRBJ1-6; no DNA check was done on the table's D call, TRBD1. TRBV21-1 is a pseudogene. This CDR3 has 15 residues. The chain's CDR3 is CASSKVWDRDSPLHF. The CDR3, as DNA: TGTGCCAGCAGCAAAGTGTGGGACAGGGATTCACCCCTCCACTTT.